This T cell receptor (beta chain) was documented in a study of blood T cells in healthy people across ages. Study-level points and caveats: Age advanced and TCR beta diversity per million T cells fell, roughly linearly. Aged donors had fewer naive CD4+ cells and lower diversity than long-lived donors.

V lost 7 bases, J lost 10 bases, and 19 bases lay in between. Germline V lookup: CDR1 MDHEN, CDR2 SYDVKM. The length of the CDR3 is 13 residues. Of note for this clonotype: The antigen remains undetermined.

With a J-beta primer mix and a sample-barcoded 5' primer, a second PCR ran 7 to 11 cycles. Tagging of each cDNA molecule was performed by a template-switch adaptor with 12 random nucleotides. Each CDR3 protein gets one entry after TCRdb re-called the 5' RACE reads with MiXCR. The data hold about 720,000 distinct CDR3 sequences, with around 25% observed a single time. The data were also submitted as part of a second study, on T cells of mothers and their children. That source reports: Sequencing returned over 10 million TCR beta CDR3 reads per mother and several million per child.

The sequencing sample was made of blood. J is TRBJ2-5 and V is TRBV28; D unresolved. The TCR originated in a boy aged 5-17 years in good health. For the CDR3, the DNA is TGTGCCAGCATAGGCCATGCGAGAGGTGGCCAGTACTTC. Translation gives CASIGHARGGQYF.